Presented here are 29 T cell receptor beta chains from one specimen sequenced in a study of regulatory and conventional T cells in RAG deficiency. The sorted regulatory T cells were CD4+, CD25-high and CD127-low, with genomic DNA sequenced. The table came from immunoSEQ multiplex PCR; TCRdb's copy has only in-frame clones and leaves some out. The sample yields tens of thousands of clones, 75% to 95% seen once. This sample also appeared in a second study, on regulatory T cells. Per that study: Primers: 52 TRBV forward and 13 TRBJ reverse.

Sequencing was performed on Tregs sorted from blood. The receptors stem from a human donor in good health.

The chain has TRBV6-1 and TRBJ2-7, with D unclear. Germline lookup yields CDR1 MNHNS and CDR2 SASEGT. There are 13 residues in the CDR3. Trimming pared 6 bases from V and 2 bases from J, leaving 11 bases between. The CDR3 reads CASSWAAAYEQYF. CDR3 coding DNA: TGTGCCAGCAGCTGGGCGGCAGCCTACGAGCAGTACTTC.

V usage is TRBV5-4 and J usage is TRBJ2-7; 7 bases are shared with TRBD1. This CDR3 has 15 amino acids. J gave up 1 base and V 0 bases, and 4 bases lay outside the gene matches. The germline V gene has CDR1 SGHNT and CDR2 YYREEE (reference sequence). In nucleotides, the CDR3 is TGTGCCAGCAGCTTGGGCAGGGGGAATTCCTACGAGCAGTACTTC. It encodes CASSLGRGNSYEQYF. The whole variable domain, filled in from reference TRBV5-4 and TRBJ2-7, reads ETGVTQSPTHLIKTRGQQVTLRCSSQSGHNTVSWYQQALGQGPQFIFQYYREEENGRGNFPPRFSGLQFPNYSSELNVNALELDDSALYLCASSLGRGNSYEQYFGPGTRLTVT.

The chain is built from TRBV15 and TRBJ1-5, with D uncertain. This CDR3 has 19 residues. V was cut by 0 bases and J by 0 bases, with 18 bases left in between. Germline values: CDR1 LNHNV, CDR2 YYDKDF (reference sequence). The DNA for the CDR3 is TGTGCCACCAGCAGAGAGGAGGGCTGGGGTATCTATAGCAATCAGCCCCAGCATTTT. This gives the protein CATSREEGWGIYSNQPQHF.

V gene TRBV18 combines with J gene TRBJ1-2; D gene unclear. The CDR3 consists of 13 residues. Looked up from germline, CDR1 is KGHSH and CDR2 is LQKENI. The germline V and J ends were trimmed by 5 bases and 7 bases, with 14 bases remaining between them. The CDR3 DNA is TGTGCCAGCTCAGCCCCTTCCGTCGGTGGCTACACCTTC. Translation gives CASSAPSVGGYTF.

This clone was detected only once. This chain joins TRBV18 and TRBJ1-1; D might be TRBD1 (6 bases). V lost 2 bases to trimming and J lost 0 bases, with 10 bases between them. The CDR3 totals 15 residues. CDR1 and CDR2 (germline): KGHSH, LQKENI. Here the CDR3 reads CASSPGGRLNTEAFF. Written as DNA, the CDR3 is TGTGCCAGCTCACCAGGGGGCCGTTTGAACACTGAAGCTTTCTTT.

V is TRBV10-2 and J is TRBJ2-1, with 15 bases aligning to TRBD2. J lost 2 bases, V lost 7 bases, and 9 bases had no gene match. This CDR3 region has 18 residues. Germline loops: CDR1 WSHSY, CDR2 SAAADI. As DNA, the CDR3 is TGCGCCAGCACCCAAGGGACTAGCGGGGGGCCTACCTACAATGAGCAGTTCTTC. Protein product: CASTQGTSGGPTYNEQFF.

CDR3 residues: CASSRQTGGGMFETQYF. The CDR3 nucleotides read TGTGCCAGCAGCAGACAGACAGGGGGCGGCATGTTTGAGACCCAGTACTTC. V and J are TRBV7-6 and TRBJ2-5, with 10 bases aligning to TRBD1. J lost 5 bases, V lost 5 bases, and 14 bases had no gene match. Germline-derived CDR1 and CDR2 are SGHVS and FNYEAQ. This CDR3 has 17 amino acids.

This rearrangement joins TRBV5-4 to TRBJ1-2, with 7 bases lining up with TRBD1. The CDR3 is 17 amino acids. Unmatched junction bases numbered 18, after V lost 3 bases and J lost 7 bases. The germline V gene has CDR1 SGHNT and CDR2 YYREEE (reference sequence). The DNA for the CDR3 is TGTGCCAGCAGCTGGGGCCGTGCGACAGGGCTCATTGCTGGCTACACCTTC. This sequence encodes CASSWGRATGLIAGYTF. The full variable domain, rest sourced from reference TRBV5-4 and TRBJ1-2, is ETGVTQSPTHLIKTRGQQVTLRCSSQSGHNTVSWYQQALGQGPQFIFQYYREEENGRGNFPPRFSGLQFPNYSSELNVNALELDDSALYLCASSWGRATGLIAGYTFGSGTRLTVV.

This clone was detected only once. The V gene is TRBV19, the J gene TRBJ1-3; possible D gene TRBD1, 5 bases. Germline values: CDR1 LNHDA, CDR2 SQIVND (reference sequence). Trimming pared 8 bases from V and 5 bases from J, leaving 16 bases between. This CDR3 has 14 amino acids. The CDR3 region is CASRVTGGRNTIYF. The CDR3 coding sequence is TGTGCCAGTCGTGTTACGGGGGGAAGAAACACCATATATTTT.

This clone has only a few counts. The V gene is TRBV9, the J gene TRBJ2-2; 7 bases agree with TRBD2. V shed 3 bases, J shed 0 bases, and the junction held 8 bases outside the gene matches. The CDR3 covers 17 residues. In germline, CDR1 is SGDLS, CDR2 YYNGEE. This CDR3 is CASSARSGGSNTGELFF. The CDR3 DNA follows: TGTGCCAGCAGCGCACGATCCGGGGGGTCGAACACCGGGGAGCTGTTTTTT.

This clone was recorded once. The rearrangement links TRBV5-1 to TRBJ2-1; TRBD1 matches at 7 bases. From germline, CDR1 is SGHRS and CDR2 YFSETQ. The CDR3 runs 15 residues. J gave up 1 base and V 4 bases, and 5 bases lay outside the gene matches. The DNA of the CDR3 is TGCGCCAGCAGCGTGACAGGGAAGTCCTACAATGAGCAGTTCTTC. Its translation is CASSVTGKSYNEQFF.

The V gene is TRBV30, the J gene TRBJ2-1, with D possibly being TRBD2 (6 bases). CDR3 length: 14 residues. CDR1 is GTSNPN and CDR2 is SVGIG in the germline V gene (reference sequence). V was trimmed by 1 base and J by 6 bases, leaving 13 bases between them. CDR3 coding DNA: TGTGCCTGGAGTGCCCTGGGACTTGGCAATGAGCAGTTCTTC. This translates into CAWSALGLGNEQFF. Variable domain in full (rest from reference TRBV30 and TRBJ2-1): SQTIHQWPATLVQPVGSPLSLECTVEGTSNPNLYWYRQAAGRGLQLLFYSVGIGQISSEVPQNLSASRPQDRQFILSSKKLLLSDSGFYLCAWSALGLGNEQFFGPGTRLTVL.

V is TRBV9 and J is TRBJ2-3; D is tentatively TRBD1 or TRBD2 (6 bases each). Germline V lookup: CDR1 SGDLS, CDR2 YYNGEE. The CDR3 has 14 residues. V lost 5 bases, J lost 4 bases, and 14 bases lay in between. The CDR3 region is CASRGGLTPDTQYF. CDR3 bases: TGTGCCAGCAGGGGGGGCTTGACCCCAGATACGCAGTATTTT.

This sequence joins TRBV30 and TRBJ2-5; tentative D call: TRBD2 (6 bases). This CDR3 comprises 13 residues. The V gene's germline CDR1 is GTSNPN and CDR2 SVGIG (reference sequence). The germline V and J ends were trimmed by 5 bases and 5 bases, with 15 bases remaining between them. CDR3 protein: CAWAGLRSETQYF. The CDR3 DNA sequence: TGTGCCTGGGCGGGACTGAGGTCCGAGACCCAGTACTTC.

The V and J genes are TRBV6-1 and TRBJ2-7; 10 bases are a match to TRBD1. The CDR3 contains 15 residues. V shed 0 bases and J 2 bases; nucleotides not matched to a gene: 1. From germline, CDR1 is MNHNS and CDR2 SASEGT. The CDR3 DNA is TGTGCCAGCAGTGAAGCTGGGACAGGGGCCTACGAGCAGTACTTC. Its translation is CASSEAGTGAYEQYF.

The chain combines TRBV14 with TRBJ1-1; weak D call: TRBD1 (5 bases). V was shortened by 4 bases and J by 7 bases, with 13 bases between the two germline ends. The CDR3 is 13 amino acids. From germline, CDR1 is SGHDN and CDR2 FVKESK. The CDR3 reads CASSRQHGGEAFF. In DNA form, the CDR3 reads TGTGCCAGCAGCCGACAGCATGGTGGTGAAGCTTTCTTT.

CDR3: CASSPTGGFISSSYNSPLHF. For the CDR3, the DNA is TGTGCCAGCTCACCAACGGGGGGCTTTATTTCCAGCTCCTATAATTCACCCCTCCACTTT. The chain joins TRBV18 to TRBJ1-6, with D perhaps matching TRBD1 (6 bases). The CDR3 is 20 residues long. The germline gives CDR1 KGHSH, CDR2 LQKENI. The V end was cut by 2 bases, the J end by 0 bases, with 20 bases between.

This clone has only one observation. The chain employs TRBV27 and TRBJ2-7, with 7 bases lining up with TRBD2. CDR3 length: 15 residues. In germline, CDR1 is MNHEY, CDR2 SMNVEV (reference sequence). With 3 bases clipped from V and 0 bases from J, the junction kept 5 bases outside the gene matches. The CDR3 DNA is TGTGCCAGCAGTTTTCGTGCGGGGGACTCCTACGAGCAGTACTTC. Its protein product is CASSFRAGDSYEQYF.

This clone was recorded once. The V gene is TRBV25-1, the J gene TRBJ1-1, with a possible D match to TRBD1 (5 bases). The CDR3 has 11 amino acids. V was cut by 8 bases and J by 10 bases, with 14 bases left in between. The V gene's germline CDR1 is MGHDK and CDR2 SYGVNS. CDR3 bases: TGTGCCAGCTGGGGGTGGCTGCGAGCTTTCTTT. Amino acid sequence: CASWGWLRAFF. The variable domain in full, with the rest retrieved from reference TRBV25-1 and TRBJ1-1, is EADIYQTPRYLVIGTGKKITLECSQTMGHDKMYWYQQDPGMELHLIHYSYGVNSTEKGDLSSESTVSRIRTEHFPLTLESARPSHTSQYLCASWGWLRAFFGQGTRLTVV.

V is TRBV4-1 and J is TRBJ1-4; 8 nucleotides line up with TRBD1. The germline V gene encodes CDR1 MGHRA and CDR2 YSYEKL. V was clipped by 2 bases and J by 7 bases; unmatched bases: 9. This CDR3 contains 16 residues. The CDR3 reads CASSQSPGQAGEKLFF. The CDR3 region has the DNA TGCGCCAGCAGCCAAAGCCCGGGACAGGCCGGTGAAAAACTGTTTTTT.

This chain connects TRBV5-1 to TRBJ2-7, with D possibly being TRBD1 or TRBD2 (5 bases each). The CDR3 totals 15 residues. The germline V gene encodes CDR1 SGHRS and CDR2 YFSETQ. Trimming removed 4 bases at V and 2 bases at J, with 16 bases between. CDR3 nucleotide sequence: TGCGCCAGCAGCCCGGGACGTCTCAGAACCTACGAGCAGTACTTC. Translated: CASSPGRLRTYEQYF. Combining the CDR3 with reference TRBV5-1 and TRBJ2-7 gives the whole variable domain KAGVTQTPRYLIKTRGQQVTLSCSPISGHRSVSWYQQTPGQGLQFLFEYFSETQRNKGNFPGRFSGRQFSNSRSEMNVSTLELGDSALYLCASSPGRLRTYEQYFGPGTRLTVT.

The V call is TRBV5-8, the J call TRBJ1-2; perhaps TRBD1 as D (6 bases). Trimming removed 2 bases from V and 6 bases from J, with 14 bases in between. In germline, CDR1 is SGHTS, CDR2 YDEGEE. The CDR3 is 14 residues long. Here the CDR3 reads CASSFDAGVDGYTF. DNA for the CDR3: TGTGCCAGCAGCTTTGATGCAGGGGTGGATGGCTACACCTTC. The variable domain in full, with the rest retrieved from reference TRBV5-8 and TRBJ1-2, is EAGVTQSPTHLIKTRGQQATLRCSPISGHTSVYWYQQALGLGLQFLLWYDEGEERNRGNFPPRFSGRQFPNYSSELNVNALELEDSALYLCASSFDAGVDGYTFGSGTRLTVV.

A word on this clone: At one of its ends the junction is not consistent with the germline gene, which may arise from a read error. This chain links TRBV5-8 with TRBJ1-1; TRBD1 is a possible D gene (6 bases). Germline V gene data show CDR1 as SGHTS and CDR2 as YDEGEE. The CDR3 sequence is 13 residues long. The CDR3 loop reads CASSPGDYTETFF. The CDR3 DNA sequence: TGTGCCAGCAGCCCAGGGGACTACACTGAAACTTTCTTT.

The V and J genes are TRBV15 and TRBJ2-5; D perhaps matches TRBD2 (5 bases). The CDR3 covers 14 residues. V lost 1 base and J lost 5, with 11 bases in between. Germline CDR1 reads LNHNV; CDR2 reads YYDKDF (reference sequence). This CDR3 reads CATSRVTRPETQYF. For the CDR3, the DNA is TGTGCCACCAGCAGAGTCACTAGGCCGGAGACCCAGTACTTC.

This clone is a singleton in its sample. CDR3 bases: TGTGCCAGCTCACCCTCAGGGGGCGGGGTGAACACTGAAGCTTTCTTT. Encoded protein: CASSPSGGGVNTEAFF. The rearrangement joins TRBV18 to TRBJ1-1, with 8 bases aligning to TRBD1. With V trimmed by 3 bases and J by 0 bases, 6 bases remained unmatched. CDR1 is KGHSH and CDR2 is LQKENI in the germline V gene. The length of the CDR3 is 16 residues.

The chain uses TRBV7-9 and TRBJ2-5, with 7 nucleotides matching TRBD2. The length of the CDR3 is 17 residues. The junction had 14 bases not matched to a gene; V was cut back by 5 bases and J by 2 bases. CDR1 and CDR2 from the germline V gene are SEHNR and FQNEAQ (reference sequence). The CDR3 DNA is TGTGCCAGCAGCCCTCCGGCAACTAGCGCACTACAAGAGACCCAGTACTTC. It encodes CASSPPATSALQETQYF.

This chain connects TRBV6-5 to TRBJ1-2; 7 bases fit TRBD1. Per the germline V gene, CDR1 is MNHEY and CDR2 is SVGAGI. The CDR3 contains 14 residues. With V trimmed by 6 bases and J by 2 bases, 6 bases remained unmatched. The CDR3 region is CASRRQGPNYGYTF. CDR3 nucleotides: TGTGCCAGCAGACGACAGGGTCCCAACTATGGCTACACCTTC.

J is TRBJ1-3 and V is TRBV28, with D unresolved. This CDR3 contains 15 residues. The V and J ends lost 7 bases and 4 bases respectively, with 17 bases between them. Germline V CDR1 and CDR2: MDHEN, SYDVKM. The CDR3: CASTTRREGGNTIYF. In DNA, the CDR3 is TGTGCCAGCACTACGAGAAGGGAGGGAGGAAACACCATATATTTT.

This clone was seen once. The rearrangement joins TRBV5-1 to TRBJ2-5, with TRBD2 matching 8 bases. The CDR3 length is 17 residues. Per the germline V gene, CDR1 is SGHRS and CDR2 is YFSETQ. V lost 4 bases, J lost 4 bases, and 15 bases stayed unmatched. CDR3 sequence (DNA): TGCGCCAGCAGCGAAGGACTAGCACGGGGCTTGGGAGAGACCCAGTACTTC. Protein sequence: CASSEGLARGLGETQYF.